This is a list of T cell receptor beta chains from one sample in a study of Ad26.COV2.S vaccination and SARS-CoV-2 variants. Some clones are missing from TCRdb's copy, which holds only in-frame ones; the method was immunoSEQ multiplex PCR. The sample contains about 680,000 clones, approximately 88% of which appear only once. Source: peripheral blood, taken in a trial of Ad26.COV2.S vaccine versus placebo. The receptor set was obtained from a person between 18 and 59 years old who received the Ad26.COV2.S COVID-19 vaccine or a placebo. Each CDR3 is given with its conserved first and last residue.

TRBV2	TRBJ2-3	CASSAYTVYF
TRBV6-5	TRBJ2-2	CASSYWGLPNTGELFF
TRBV10-1	TRBJ2-5	CASSSGSTETQYF
TRBV30	TRBJ1-3	CARRGQGENTIYF
TRBV19	TRBJ1-5	CASSDRVYSNQPQHF
TRBV19	TRBJ2-5	CASSSPRGRGETQYF
TRBV9	TRBJ2-1	CASSAGLPRYNEQFF
TRBV10-3	TRBJ2-4	CAISESGANIQYF
TRBV5-1	TRBJ2-3	CASSVGTRGDTQYF
TRBV7-9	TRBJ2-2	CASSLVTPGELFF
TRBV20-1	TRBJ2-1	CSASLLGSSYNEQFF
TRBV5-1	TRBJ2-7	CASSQEGLFYEQYF
TRBV20-1	TRBJ2-7	CSGLGTAEQYF
TRBV4-2	TRBJ2-7	CASSQERSGGSYEQYF